This T cell receptor (beta chain) emerged from a study of T-cell memory formation after mild COVID-19. Study at large: Clustering of TCRs was largely donor specific. Study-wide results and limits: The study found balanced CD4/CD8 in clones contracting day 15 to 85 and a CD4+ lean in later expanders.

TCRdb passed the 5' RACE reads through MiXCR, listing each CDR3 protein once. The repertoire holds hundreds of thousands of distinct CDR3 sequences, with about 17% as singletons. For this clonotype: Its antigen is not known.

This sequence was found in a man between 18 and 35 years old who had mild COVID-19 (a few samples of this study predate the infection). Cell type and time point are not known. What was sequenced was PBMCs or a T cell subset sorted from them (not recorded which).

This chain's CDR3 is CASGQGNTGELFF. For the CDR3, the DNA is TGTGCCAGCGGGCAGGGCAACACCGGGGAGCTGTTTTTT. The chain recombines TRBV7-3 with TRBJ2-2, with D possibly TRBD1 on 5 matching bases. CDR3 length: 13 amino acids. V was trimmed by 8 bases and J by 2 bases, leaving 9 bases between them. The germline CDR1 and CDR2 sequences are SGHTA and FQGTGA.